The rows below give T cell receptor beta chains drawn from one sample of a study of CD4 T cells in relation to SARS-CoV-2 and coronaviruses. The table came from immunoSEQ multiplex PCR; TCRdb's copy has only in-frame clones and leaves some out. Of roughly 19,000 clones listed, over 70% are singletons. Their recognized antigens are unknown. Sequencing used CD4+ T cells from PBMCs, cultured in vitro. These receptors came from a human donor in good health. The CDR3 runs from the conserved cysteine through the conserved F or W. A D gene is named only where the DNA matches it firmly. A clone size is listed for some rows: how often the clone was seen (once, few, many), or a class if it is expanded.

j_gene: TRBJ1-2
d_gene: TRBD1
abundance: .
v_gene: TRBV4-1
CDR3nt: TGCGCCAGCAGCCAGGGACAGCTAGACTATGGCTACACCTTC
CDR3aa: CASSQGQLDYGYTF

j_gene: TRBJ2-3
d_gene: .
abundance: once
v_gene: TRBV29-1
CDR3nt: TGCAGCGTTGAAGATCCCAGGAAGCAGGGTACAGATACGCAGTATTTT
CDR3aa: CSVEDPRKQGTDTQYF

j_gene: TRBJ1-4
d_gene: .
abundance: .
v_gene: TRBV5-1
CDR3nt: TGCGCCAGCAGCTTGGTCTTCAGTGCAACTAATGAAAAACTGTTTTTT
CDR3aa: CASSLVFSATNEKLFF

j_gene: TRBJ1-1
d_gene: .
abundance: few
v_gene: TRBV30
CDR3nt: TGTGCCTGGAAGAAAGACAGACGCACTGAAGCTTTCTTT
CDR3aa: CAWKKDRRTEAFF

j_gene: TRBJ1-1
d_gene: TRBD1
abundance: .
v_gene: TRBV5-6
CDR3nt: TGTGCCAGCAGCTCAGGGGGGTCCCTAATGAACACTGAAGCTTTCTTT
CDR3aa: CASSSGGSLMNTEAFF

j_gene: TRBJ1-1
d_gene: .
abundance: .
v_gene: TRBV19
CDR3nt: TGTGCCAGTAGTCGTCCCGGGACACTTAACACTGAAGCTTTCTTT
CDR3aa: CASSRPGTLNTEAFF

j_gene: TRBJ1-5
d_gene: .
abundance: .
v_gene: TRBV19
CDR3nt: TGTGCCAGTAATGGGGTTGGGGACGTCAATCAGCCCCAGCATTTT
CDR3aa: CASNGVGDVNQPQHF

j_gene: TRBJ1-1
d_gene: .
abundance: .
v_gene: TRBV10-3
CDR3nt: TGTGCCATCAGTGAGGTTGACAGAACTTCGAACACTGAAGCTTTCTTT
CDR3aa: CAISEVDRTSNTEAFF

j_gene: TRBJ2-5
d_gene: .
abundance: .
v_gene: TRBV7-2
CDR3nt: TGTGCCAGCACCCGAGTGGGGGGAGAGACCCAGTACTTC
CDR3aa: CASTRVGGETQYF

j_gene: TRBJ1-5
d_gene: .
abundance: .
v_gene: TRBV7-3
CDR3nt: TGTGCCAGCAGCAAAATACAGGCCCCAATCTTTGTGTATAGCAATCAGCCCCAGCATTTT
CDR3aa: CASSKIQAPIFVYSNQPQHF

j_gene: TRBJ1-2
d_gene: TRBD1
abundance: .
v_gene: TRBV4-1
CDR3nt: TGCGCCAGCAGCCAGCATACGACAGGGGGCTCCCAGGGGGGTGGCTACACCTTC
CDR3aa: CASSQHTTGGSQGGGYTF

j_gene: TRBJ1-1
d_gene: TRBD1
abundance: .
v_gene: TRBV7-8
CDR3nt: TGTGCCAGCAGCTCGGGCGGACAGGCTGAAGCTTTCTTT
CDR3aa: CASSSGGQAEAFF

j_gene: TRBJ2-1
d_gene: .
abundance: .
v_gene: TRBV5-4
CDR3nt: TGTGCCAGCAGCTTGAGAGTACACAATGAGCAGTTCTTC
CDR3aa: CASSLRVHNEQFF

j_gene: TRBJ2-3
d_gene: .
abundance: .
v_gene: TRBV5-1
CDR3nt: TGCGCCAGCAGCTTGGGGGGCGAGGAAGATACGCAGTATTTT
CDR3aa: CASSLGGEEDTQYF

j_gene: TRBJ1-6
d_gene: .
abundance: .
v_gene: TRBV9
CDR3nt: TGTGCCAGCAGCGTAGCTCTGTCCTCCGATTCACCCCTCCACTTT
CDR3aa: CASSVALSSDSPLHF

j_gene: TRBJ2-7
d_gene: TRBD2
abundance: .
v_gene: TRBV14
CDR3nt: TGTGCCAGCAGCCACGGGACTAGCGGGACTGGCGAGCAGTACTTC
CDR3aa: CASSHGTSGTGEQYF

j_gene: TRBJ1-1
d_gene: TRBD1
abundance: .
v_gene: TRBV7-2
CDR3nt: TGTGCCAGCAGCTCTACCCTCGACAGGGGGCGCGACACTGAAGCTTTCTTT
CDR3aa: CASSSTLDRGRDTEAFF

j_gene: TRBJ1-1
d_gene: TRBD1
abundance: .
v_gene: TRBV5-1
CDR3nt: TGCGCCAGCAGCTCCTCCGGACAGGGGGACTACACTGAAGCTTTCTTT
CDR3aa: CASSSSGQGDYTEAFF

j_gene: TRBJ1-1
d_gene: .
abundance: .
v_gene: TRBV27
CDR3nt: TGTGCCAGCAGGTCCGTTGGGTTTTCGGCTGAAGCTTTCTTT
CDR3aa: CASRSVGFSAEAFF

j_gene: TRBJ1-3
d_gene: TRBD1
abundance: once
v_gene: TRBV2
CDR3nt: TGTGCCAGCAGGGACCTACAGGGGAAAAGAAGAAACACCATATATTTT
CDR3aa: CASRDLQGKRRNTIYF

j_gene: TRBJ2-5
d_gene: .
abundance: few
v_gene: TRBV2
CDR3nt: TGTGCCAGTAGCCCCTTAGAGACCCAGTACTTC
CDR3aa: CASSPLETQYF

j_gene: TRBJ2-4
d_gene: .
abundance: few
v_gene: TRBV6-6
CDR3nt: TGTGCCAGCAGATCCCAGGGCGGGGTAGCCAAAAACATTCAGTACTTC
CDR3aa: CASRSQGGVAKNIQYF

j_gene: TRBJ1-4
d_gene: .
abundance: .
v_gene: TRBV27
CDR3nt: TGTGCCAGCAGCCTACGGGAAAATGAAAAACTGTTTTTT
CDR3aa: CASSLRENEKLFF

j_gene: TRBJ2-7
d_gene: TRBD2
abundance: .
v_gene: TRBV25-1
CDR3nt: TGTGCCAGCAAGGCGGGAGGGGTGGGCGAGCAGTACTTC
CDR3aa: CASKAGGVGEQYF

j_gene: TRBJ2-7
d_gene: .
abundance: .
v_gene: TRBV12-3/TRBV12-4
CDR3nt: TGTGCCAGCAGTTTTGCCAGGGGCGAGCAGTACTTC
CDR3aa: CASSFARGEQYF

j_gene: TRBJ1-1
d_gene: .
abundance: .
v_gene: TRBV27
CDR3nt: TGTGCCAGCAGTTCGTTACTAAGGACAGCCCCTGAAGCTTTCTTT
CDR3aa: CASSSLLRTAPEAFF

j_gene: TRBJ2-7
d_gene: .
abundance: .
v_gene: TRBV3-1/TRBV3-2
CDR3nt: TGTGCCAGCAGCCAAGAATTGGGGACCGAGCAGTACTTC
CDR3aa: CASSQELGTEQYF

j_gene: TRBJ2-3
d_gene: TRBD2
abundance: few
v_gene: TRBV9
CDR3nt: TGTGCCAGCAGCGTAGGGGCGGGAGGGCCGACAGATACGCAGTATTTT
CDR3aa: CASSVGAGGPTDTQYF

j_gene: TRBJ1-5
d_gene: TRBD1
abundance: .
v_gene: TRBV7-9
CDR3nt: TGTGCCAGCAGCCGGGACAGAAATCAGCCCCAGCATTTT
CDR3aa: CASSRDRNQPQHF

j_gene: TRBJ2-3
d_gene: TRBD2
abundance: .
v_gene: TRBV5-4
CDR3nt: TGTGCCAGCAGCTGGGAGCGGGGGACTAGCACAGATACGCAGTATTTT
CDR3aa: CASSWERGTSTDTQYF

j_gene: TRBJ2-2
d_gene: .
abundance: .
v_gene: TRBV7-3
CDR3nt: TGTGCCAGCAGCTTCCACCCGGGGACCGGGGAGCTGTTTTTT
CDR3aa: CASSFHPGTGELFF

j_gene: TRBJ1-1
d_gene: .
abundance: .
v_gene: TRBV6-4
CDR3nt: TGTGCCAGCAGCCATACAGAGGAGGGAAAGTCTGAAGCTTTCTTT
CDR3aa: CASSHTEEGKSEAFF